The T cell receptor beta chain under discussion was sequenced for a study of long-term antiretroviral therapy in people with HIV. Overall study results and limits: Whereas controls had wider CDR3 length ranges, HIV repertoires had narrower ones. Nothing was known about ART adherence, viral resistance or changes in therapy. Post-ART, diversity grew, though it stayed under transplant donor control levels.

No fewer than two post-ART and no fewer than one pre-ART PBMC samples existed for each donor. They ran version v3.0 of the immunoSEQ assay at survey level. Measured with immunoSEQ multiplex PCR; TCRdb has only the in-frame clones, and not every one. The sample yields about 39,000 clones, 85% to 90% seen once. As concerns this clone: Its antigen is unidentified.

In germline, CDR1 is LNHDA, CDR2 SQIVND (reference sequence). Trimming stripped 5 bases from V and 0 bases from J, with 13 bases between. The CDR3 has 15 residues. The sequence derives from a woman between 45 and 65 years old with HIV. Source: unsorted PBMCs, taken 1.2 years after starting antiretroviral therapy. The gene calls are TRBV19 and TRBJ1-1; TRBD1 is a possible D gene (5 bases). The CDR3 reads CASSPGTSMNTEAFF. As DNA, the CDR3 is TGTGCCAGTAGTCCAGGGACGTCGATGAACACTGAAGCTTTCTTT.